A selection of T cell receptor beta chains follows, all from one sample in a study of cytomegalovirus exposure and HLA in healthy donors. Assay: immunoSEQ multiplex PCR; the TCRdb copy retains only in-frame clones and omits some. The repertoire holds about 50,000 clones, with about three quarters as singletons. The specimen was PBMCs. The receptors shown here come from a young man in good health and CMV-seropositive. Both conserved end residues are part of each CDR3. Fields, in order: clone size, D gene, V gene, J gene, CDR3 length, CDR3 DNA, CDR3 protein. D genes are given only for firm matches. Clone size is stated in some rows and not others, as once, few, many or a class when expanded.

clone_size: .
d_call: .
v_call: TRBV5-8
j_call: TRBJ1-4
cdr3_length: 14
cdr3_nt: TGTGCCAGCAGCCTCGGCAGGGTGGGATCAAAACTGTTTTTT
cdr3_aa: CASSLGRVGSKLFF

clone_size: .
d_call: .
v_call: TRBV29-1
j_call: TRBJ2-6
cdr3_length: 16
cdr3_nt: TGCAGCGTTGAAGTACCAGGGTTCTCTGGGGCCAACGTCCTGACTTTC
cdr3_aa: CSVEVPGFSGANVLTF

clone_size: .
d_call: TRBD1
v_call: TRBV19
j_call: TRBJ2-1
cdr3_length: 17
cdr3_nt: TGTGCCAGTAGTATAGGCCAGACAGGGGATGTTGACAATGAGCAGTTCTTC
cdr3_aa: CASSIGQTGDVDNEQFF

clone_size: .
d_call: TRBD2
v_call: TRBV11-1
j_call: TRBJ2-7
cdr3_length: 15
cdr3_nt: TGTGCCAGCAGCTTAGCCGGGGGGAACATGGGGGAGCAGTACTTC
cdr3_aa: CASSLAGGNMGEQYF

clone_size: .
d_call: TRBD2
v_call: TRBV9
j_call: TRBJ2-7
cdr3_length: 15
cdr3_nt: TGTGCCAGCAGCGCTTATAGCGGGGTTGTCTACGAGCTGTACTTC
cdr3_aa: CASSAYSGVVYELYF

clone_size: once
d_call: .
v_call: TRBV6-6
j_call: TRBJ1-1
cdr3_length: 13
cdr3_nt: TGTGCCAGCAGTGTCGTTTCGGACACTGAAGCTTTCTTT
cdr3_aa: CASSVVSDTEAFF

clone_size: .
d_call: .
v_call: TRBV7-9
j_call: TRBJ2-2
cdr3_length: 12
cdr3_nt: TGTGCCAGCAGCTATATAACCGGGGAGCTGTTTTTT
cdr3_aa: CASSYITGELFF

clone_size: .
d_call: .
v_call: TRBV11-2
j_call: TRBJ2-1
cdr3_length: 15
cdr3_nt: TGTGCCAGCAGCCCGTTGGCAGGCCTGAACAATGAGCAGTTCTTC
cdr3_aa: CASSPLAGLNNEQFF

clone_size: .
d_call: .
v_call: TRBV9
j_call: TRBJ2-5
cdr3_length: 15
cdr3_nt: TGTGCCAGCAGCGAAACGGCAGGGGGAGGAGAGACCCAGTACTTC
cdr3_aa: CASSETAGGGETQYF

clone_size: .
d_call: TRBD2
v_call: TRBV14
j_call: TRBJ2-1
cdr3_length: 16
cdr3_nt: TGTGCCAGCAGCCGACTGGGAGCGGGGGTTGTCAATGAGCAGTTCTTC
cdr3_aa: CASSRLGAGVVNEQFF

clone_size: .
d_call: TRBD1
v_call: TRBV15
j_call: TRBJ1-2
cdr3_length: 15
cdr3_nt: TGTGCCACCAGCAGTCCGGGACAGGGGATTGATGGCTACACCTTC
cdr3_aa: CATSSPGQGIDGYTF

clone_size: .
d_call: TRBD2
v_call: TRBV2
j_call: TRBJ2-1
cdr3_length: 13
cdr3_nt: TGTGCCACCGGGACTAGCGGGGTCAATGAGCAGTTCTTC
cdr3_aa: CATGTSGVNEQFF

clone_size: .
d_call: .
v_call: TRBV6-5
j_call: TRBJ1-5
cdr3_length: 15
cdr3_nt: TGTGCCACCAGATTGGGCCCGGGGGGCAATCAGCCCCAGCATTTT
cdr3_aa: CATRLGPGGNQPQHF

clone_size: .
d_call: TRBD1
v_call: TRBV7-6
j_call: TRBJ2-7
cdr3_length: 16
cdr3_nt: TGTGCCAGCAGCTTGGGAACCGGGACAGGGGCCTACGAGCAGTACTTC
cdr3_aa: CASSLGTGTGAYEQYF

clone_size: few
d_call: TRBD1
v_call: TRBV5-1
j_call: TRBJ1-2
cdr3_length: 14
cdr3_nt: TGCGCCAGCAGCTCGGGACAGGGGGCGCAAGGCTACACCTTC
cdr3_aa: CASSSGQGAQGYTF

clone_size: once
d_call: .
v_call: TRBV7-9
j_call: TRBJ1-4
cdr3_length: 15
cdr3_nt: TGTGCCAGCAGCTTAGGCGACAGCTCTAATGAAAAACTGTTTTTT
cdr3_aa: CASSLGDSSNEKLFF

clone_size: .
d_call: TRBD1
v_call: TRBV7-6
j_call: TRBJ2-7
cdr3_length: 14
cdr3_nt: TGTGCCAGCAGCCTAGGGACAGGTATTGGCGAGCAGTACTTC
cdr3_aa: CASSLGTGIGEQYF

clone_size: .
d_call: .
v_call: TRBV6-5
j_call: TRBJ2-3
cdr3_length: 15
cdr3_nt: TGTGCCAGCAGCCAATGGGGGGGGGCGACAGATACGCAGTATTTT
cdr3_aa: CASSQWGGATDTQYF

clone_size: .
d_call: .
v_call: TRBV7-9
j_call: TRBJ2-7
cdr3_length: 14
cdr3_nt: TGTGCCAGCAGCTTAGCCCGGACACTCGACGAGCAGTACTTC
cdr3_aa: CASSLARTLDEQYF

clone_size: .
d_call: .
v_call: TRBV19
j_call: TRBJ1-6
cdr3_length: 14
cdr3_nt: TGTGCCAGCACATCGAGGGAGTATAATTCACCCCTCCACTTT
cdr3_aa: CASTSREYNSPLHF

clone_size: once
d_call: TRBD1
v_call: TRBV19
j_call: TRBJ1-2
cdr3_length: 14
cdr3_nt: TGTGCCAGTAGTAATCGACAGGGGGCGGGAGGCTACACCTTC
cdr3_aa: CASSNRQGAGGYTF

clone_size: .
d_call: .
v_call: TRBV6-1
j_call: TRBJ2-3
cdr3_length: 13
cdr3_nt: TGTGCCAGCACCCCAGGGGGCACAGATACGCAGTATTTT
cdr3_aa: CASTPGGTDTQYF

clone_size: once
d_call: .
v_call: TRBV5-1
j_call: TRBJ1-5
cdr3_length: 15
cdr3_nt: TGCGCCAGCAGCTTGGACGCCGGTGAGAGTCAGCCCCAGCATTTT
cdr3_aa: CASSLDAGESQPQHF

clone_size: .
d_call: .
v_call: TRBV19
j_call: TRBJ1-6
cdr3_length: 14
cdr3_nt: TGTGCCAGTAGTACCCAGGCCGCTAATTCACCCCTCCACTTT
cdr3_aa: CASSTQAANSPLHF

clone_size: few
d_call: .
v_call: TRBV11-2
j_call: TRBJ2-1
cdr3_length: 15
cdr3_nt: TGTGCCAGCAGCTTAGCCAGGGGGGCCAATGATGAGCAGTTCTTC
cdr3_aa: CASSLARGANDEQFF

clone_size: .
d_call: TRBD1
v_call: TRBV19
j_call: TRBJ1-1
cdr3_length: 19
cdr3_nt: TGTGCCAGTAGTATGACTGGTGTGGGACAGGGTCGTTGGAACACTGAAGCTTTCTTT
cdr3_aa: CASSMTGVGQGRWNTEAFF

clone_size: .
d_call: TRBD1
v_call: TRBV7-9
j_call: TRBJ2-3
cdr3_length: 15
cdr3_nt: TGTGCCAGCAGCTTCGGGACAGGTGGGGGGGATACGCAGTATTTT
cdr3_aa: CASSFGTGGGDTQYF

clone_size: .
d_call: TRBD2
v_call: TRBV19
j_call: TRBJ2-3
cdr3_length: 18
cdr3_nt: TGTGCCAGTAGTATAGGGGGGCTAGCGGGGGGCGTAGCAGATACGCAGTATTTT
cdr3_aa: CASSIGGLAGGVADTQYF

clone_size: .
d_call: .
v_call: TRBV11-2
j_call: TRBJ2-5
cdr3_length: 15
cdr3_nt: TGTGCCAGCAGCTTAGATCCACTGTATCTAGAGACCCAGTACTTC
cdr3_aa: CASSLDPLYLETQYF

clone_size: .
d_call: .
v_call: TRBV12-5
j_call: TRBJ2-1
cdr3_length: 16
cdr3_nt: TGTGCTAGTGGTTTGGTAGGGGGGGCGCCGAACAATGAGCAGTTCTTC
cdr3_aa: CASGLVGGAPNNEQFF

clone_size: .
d_call: TRBD1
v_call: TRBV6-5
j_call: TRBJ1-2
cdr3_length: 15
cdr3_nt: TGTGCCAGCAGAAACCCACGGGACAGGGGTACGCGGTACACCTTC
cdr3_aa: CASRNPRDRGTRYTF

clone_size: .
d_call: TRBD1
v_call: TRBV13
j_call: TRBJ1-1
cdr3_length: 13
cdr3_nt: TGTGCCAGCAGCGAGGGACAGATCGGTGAAGCTTTCTTT
cdr3_aa: CASSEGQIGEAFF

clone_size: once
d_call: .
v_call: TRBV7-9
j_call: TRBJ1-3
cdr3_length: 15
cdr3_nt: TGTGCCAAATCGACTGAGGCAGGGGCTGGAAACACCATATATTTT
cdr3_aa: CAKSTEAGAGNTIYF

clone_size: .
d_call: TRBD2
v_call: TRBV7-3
j_call: TRBJ2-1
cdr3_length: 13
cdr3_nt: TGTGCCAGCAGCTGGGGACTAAACAATGAGCAGTTCTTC
cdr3_aa: CASSWGLNNEQFF

clone_size: .
d_call: .
v_call: TRBV27
j_call: TRBJ1-5
cdr3_length: 13
cdr3_nt: TGTGCCAGCAGTTTAGCCCCGAGTCAGCCCCAGCATTTT
cdr3_aa: CASSLAPSQPQHF

clone_size: .
d_call: TRBD1
v_call: TRBV6-4
j_call: TRBJ2-7
cdr3_length: 17
cdr3_nt: TGTGCCAGCCCCACGACCTCCGGGACAGGGAGCTCCTACGAGCAGTACTTC
cdr3_aa: CASPTTSGTGSSYEQYF

clone_size: .
d_call: TRBD1
v_call: TRBV6-5
j_call: TRBJ1-1
cdr3_length: 14
cdr3_nt: TGTGCCAGCAGTTTTACAGGGGGCAATACTGAAGCTTTCTTT
cdr3_aa: CASSFTGGNTEAFF

clone_size: .
d_call: .
v_call: TRBV4-1
j_call: TRBJ1-3
cdr3_length: 17
cdr3_nt: TGCGCCAGCAGCCAAGAAGGGGCACTAAGCTCTGGAAACACCATATATTTT
cdr3_aa: CASSQEGALSSGNTIYF

clone_size: .
d_call: TRBD2
v_call: TRBV6-1
j_call: TRBJ2-7
cdr3_length: 15
cdr3_nt: TGTGCCAGCAGTGATCTTAGCGGGGGCTCCTACGAGCAGTACTTC
cdr3_aa: CASSDLSGGSYEQYF

clone_size: .
d_call: .
v_call: TRBV5-4
j_call: TRBJ1-2
cdr3_length: 14
cdr3_nt: TGTGCCAGCAGCTCCGGTGACAGCAACTATGGCTACACCTTC
cdr3_aa: CASSSGDSNYGYTF

clone_size: few
d_call: TRBD1
v_call: TRBV5-1
j_call: TRBJ2-3
cdr3_length: 16
cdr3_nt: TGCGCCAGCAGCTTGGGTGGACAGGGGAGGGCAGATACGCAGTATTTT
cdr3_aa: CASSLGGQGRADTQYF

clone_size: .
d_call: .
v_call: TRBV6-5
j_call: TRBJ1-4
cdr3_length: 15
cdr3_nt: TGTGCCAGCAGTTACGTGGGAGGTCGAGGCGAAAAACTGTTTTTT
cdr3_aa: CASSYVGGRGEKLFF

clone_size: .
d_call: TRBD1
v_call: TRBV6-4
j_call: TRBJ2-6
cdr3_length: 17
cdr3_nt: TGTGCCAGCAGTACCGGACAGGGGGCAAGAGGGGCCAACGTCCTGACTTTC
cdr3_aa: CASSTGQGARGANVLTF

clone_size: .
d_call: TRBD1
v_call: TRBV4-1
j_call: TRBJ1-1
cdr3_length: 16
cdr3_nt: TGCGCCAGCAGCCAAGAACTAGGGGGCGGTGGGACTGAAGCTTTCTTT
cdr3_aa: CASSQELGGGGTEAFF

clone_size: .
d_call: TRBD2
v_call: TRBV13
j_call: TRBJ2-5
cdr3_length: 17
cdr3_nt: TGTGCCAGCAGCTTAAGTCTAGCGGGGATGCAACAAGAGACCCAGTACTTC
cdr3_aa: CASSLSLAGMQQETQYF

clone_size: few
d_call: .
v_call: TRBV4-1
j_call: TRBJ2-1
cdr3_length: 16
cdr3_nt: TGCGCCAGCAGCCAAGATCGTTCGGACTCAGGCGGTGAGCAGTTCTTC
cdr3_aa: CASSQDRSDSGGEQFF

clone_size: .
d_call: .
v_call: TRBV18
j_call: TRBJ2-7
cdr3_length: 13
cdr3_nt: TGTGCCAGCTCCCAAGAATCGACAGAAAAGCAGTACTTC
cdr3_aa: CASSQESTEKQYF

clone_size: once
d_call: TRBD1
v_call: TRBV28
j_call: TRBJ2-7
cdr3_length: 17
cdr3_nt: TGTGCCAGCAGTTCACAGGGGGCGCGGGGGCCGCCTTACGAGCAGTACTTC
cdr3_aa: CASSSQGARGPPYEQYF

clone_size: .
d_call: .
v_call: TRBV5-1
j_call: TRBJ1-4
cdr3_length: 16
cdr3_nt: TGCGCCAGCAGCTTGGCTAGGGGCCCGTCTAATGAAAAACTGTTTTTT
cdr3_aa: CASSLARGPSNEKLFF

clone_size: .
d_call: .
v_call: TRBV7-3
j_call: TRBJ2-7
cdr3_length: 12
cdr3_nt: TGTGCCAGCAGCAGACCCGGGGGCGAGCAGTACTTC
cdr3_aa: CASSRPGGEQYF

clone_size: .
d_call: .
v_call: TRBV29-1
j_call: TRBJ2-3
cdr3_length: 13
cdr3_nt: TGCAGCGTTGAAGGGCCCGGGGACTGGGCGCAGTATTTT
cdr3_aa: CSVEGPGDWAQYF

clone_size: .
d_call: .
v_call: TRBV6-6
j_call: TRBJ1-1
cdr3_length: 13
cdr3_nt: TGTGCCAGCAGCGACACAGGGAGCACTGAAGCTTTCTTT
cdr3_aa: CASSDTGSTEAFF

clone_size: .
d_call: TRBD2
v_call: TRBV6-5
j_call: TRBJ2-7
cdr3_length: 13
cdr3_nt: TGTGCCAGCAGCCCGCGGGGGGAATACGAGCAGTACTTC
cdr3_aa: CASSPRGEYEQYF

clone_size: once
d_call: .
v_call: TRBV6-5
j_call: TRBJ2-2
cdr3_length: 15
cdr3_nt: TGTGCCAGCGGGGAGGCGGGGAGGAACACCGGGGAGCTGTTTTTT
cdr3_aa: CASGEAGRNTGELFF

clone_size: .
d_call: TRBD2
v_call: TRBV5-1
j_call: TRBJ2-2
cdr3_length: 15
cdr3_nt: TGCGCCAGCAAATCGCGGGGGGGAGACACCGGGGAGCTGTTTTTT
cdr3_aa: CASKSRGGDTGELFF